The 3 T cell receptor beta chains in this list originate from one sample, sequenced in a study of cytotoxic CD8 clonotypes in ibrutinib-treated CLL. Clones were read by immunoSEQ multiplex PCR, and TCRdb kept only the in-frame ones, dropping some. Seen here are 120,000 to 150,000 clones, approximately 90% observed once, and the top ten hold about 10%. This specimen was PBMCs, taken after 12 months of ibrutinib treatment. These receptors were collected from a human donor with chronic lymphocytic leukemia.

The V call is TRBV6-6, the J call TRBJ1-1; possibly TRBD1 for D (6 bases). The CDR3 covers 13 residues. Germline V gene data show CDR1 as MNHNY and CDR2 as SVGAGI (reference sequence). V lost 7 bases, J lost 10 bases, and 19 bases lay in between. The CDR3 nucleotides read TGTGCCAGCATCTCCTACCAGGGGAACGGAGCTTTCTTT. Encoded protein: CASISYQGNGAFF.

The chain has TRBV6-5 and TRBJ2-7, with D tentatively TRBD1 or TRBD2 (5 bases each). The length of the CDR3 is 13 residues. The germline V gene encodes CDR1 MNHEY and CDR2 SVGAGI. V gave up 5 bases and J gave up 6 bases, with 14 bases separating them. The CDR3 DNA is TGTGCCAGCAGTATTTTACTGGGGGTCGAGCAGTACTTC. It codes for CASSILLGVEQYF.

This chain joins TRBV2 and TRBJ2-5, with D hard to call. Germline-derived CDR1 and CDR2 are SNHLY and FYNNEI. The V end lost 5 bases, the J end lost 2 bases, and 0 bases lay between the germline ends. CDR3 length: 10 amino acids. CDR3 sequence reads: CASSQETQYF. The DNA for the CDR3 is TGTGCCAGCAGTCAAGAGACCCAGTACTTC.